The next 29 T cell receptor beta chains were all read from a single sample in a study of OX40 agonist ivuxolimab in advanced cancers. This table comes from immunoSEQ multiplex PCR, and its TCRdb copy is limited to in-frame clones, with some not included. The sample lists 90,000 to 95,000 clones; around 84% were seen once. This specimen consisted of CD4+ or CD8+ T cells sorted from blood, obtained in a trial of the OX40 agonist ivuxolimab. The receptors come from an adult with an advanced solid tumor such as melanoma, head and neck, liver or kidney cancer.

This chain joins TRBV5-4 and TRBJ2-3, with 9 bases fitting TRBD1. This CDR3 region has 15 residues. V shed 4 bases and J 2 bases; nucleotides not matched to a gene: 5. The germline V gene has CDR1 SGHNT and CDR2 YYREEE (reference sequence). The CDR3 loop is CASSPRTGDTDTQYF. In nucleotides, the CDR3 is TGTGCCAGCAGCCCCCGGACAGGGGACACAGATACGCAGTATTTT.

This clone was counted only a few times. The V gene is TRBV14, the J gene TRBJ2-2; the match to TRBD1 covers 8 bases. This CDR3 region has 14 residues. Looked up from germline, CDR1 is SGHDN and CDR2 is FVKESK. V lost 5 bases, J lost 5 bases, and 4 bases stayed unmatched. CDR3 nucleotides: TGTGCCAGCAGCACCCGACAGGGGACCGGGGAGCTGTTTTTT. This codes for CASSTRQGTGELFF.

The chain uses TRBV28 and TRBJ2-5; possibly TRBD1 for D (5 bases). Deletions cut 3 bases from V and 5 bases from J, with 10 bases between. This CDR3 region has 13 residues. Germline values: CDR1 MDHEN, CDR2 SYDVKM. The CDR3 here is CASSFGWGETQYF. Written as DNA, the CDR3 is TGTGCCAGCAGTTTTGGTTGGGGCGAGACCCAGTACTTC.

This sequence joins TRBV5-1 and TRBJ2-2; D possibly corresponds to TRBD2 (5 bases). Germline-derived CDR1 and CDR2 are SGHRS and YFSETQ. V was pared by 0 bases and J by 7 bases, with 10 bases between. The CDR3 loop spans 14 amino acids. This CDR3 is CASSLAGGVGELFF. CDR3 DNA: TGCGCCAGCAGCTTGGCCGGAGGCGTCGGGGAGCTGTTTTTT.

The J gene is TRBJ2-1, the V gene TRBV9, with 15 bases identical to TRBD2. J gave up 0 bases and V 4 bases, and 14 bases lay outside the gene matches. Germline CDR1 SGDLS, CDR2 YYNGEE. This CDR3 is built from 21 residues. The CDR3 region is CASSPRPGTSGGPLSYNEQFF. The CDR3 DNA sequence: TGTGCCAGCAGCCCTAGACCCGGGACTAGCGGGGGGCCCCTCTCCTACAATGAGCAGTTCTTC.

This clone has a single count. The chain couples TRBV19 to TRBJ2-2, with D perhaps TRBD1 (6 bases). The CDR3 totals 16 residues. The germline V and J ends were trimmed by 4 bases and 0 bases, with 12 bases remaining between them. In germline, CDR1 is LNHDA, CDR2 SQIVND (reference sequence). The CDR3: CASSTRTVSNTGELFF. Here the CDR3 DNA reads TGTGCCAGTAGTACGCGGACAGTCTCGAACACCGGGGAGCTGTTTTTT.

CDR3 residues: CASTSWGSSYEQYF. Written as DNA, the CDR3 is TGTGCCAGCACCAGTTGGGGGAGCTCCTACGAGCAGTACTTC. The genes are TRBV5-6 and TRBJ2-7; either TRBD1 or TRBD2 may supply D (5 bases each). Germline assignment: CDR1 SGHDT and CDR2 YYEEEE. The CDR3 length is 14 residues. The V gene lost 6 bases and the J gene lost 0 bases, with 13 bases spanning the gap.

This clone was counted once. The chain joins TRBV7-9 to TRBJ1-6; 9 nucleotides agree with TRBD1. Germline-derived CDR1 and CDR2 are SEHNR and FQNEAQ (reference sequence). The CDR3 has 15 amino acids. With 0 bases clipped from V and 8 bases from J, the junction kept 2 bases outside the gene matches. CDR3: CASSLAGTGYSPLHF. The DNA for the CDR3 is TGTGCCAGCAGCTTAGCCGGGACAGGGTATTCACCCCTCCACTTT.

In this sample, this clone turned up once. The chain joins TRBV11-2 to TRBJ2-7, with TRBD1 matching 10 bases. J was trimmed by 2 bases and V by 3 bases; bases with no gene match: 4. The CDR3 runs to 15 residues. Germline V gene lookup returns CDR1 SGHAT and CDR2 FQNNGV. CDR3 in amino acids: CASSFFGQGAYEQYV. CDR3 bases: TGTGCCAGCAGCTTTTTTGGACAGGGGGCCTACGAGCAGTACGTC.

This clone was seen a single time. This chain connects TRBV15 to TRBJ1-2; the match to TRBD1 covers 8 bases. The CDR3 sequence is 15 residues long. Germline V lookup: CDR1 LNHNV, CDR2 YYDKDF (reference sequence). The V and J ends lost 1 base and 8 bases, in that order; junction bases with no gene match: 9. CDR3 DNA sequence: TGTGCCACCAGCAGAGGCGGGACAGGCGTATGGGGCTACACCTTC. Translating gives CATSRGGTGVWGYTF.

This chain joins TRBV29-1 and TRBJ1-1, with TRBD1 matching over 9 bases. V dropped 7 bases and J dropped 4; count of bases not matched to a gene: 4. The germline CDR1 and CDR2 sequences are SQVTM and ANQGSEA. The CDR3 loop spans 12 amino acids. The CDR3, as DNA: TGCAGCGCCCTGACAGGGGGCACTGAAGCTTTCTTT. It specifies CSALTGGTEAFF.

The genes are TRBV30 and TRBJ1-1; D unresolved. CDR1 is GTSNPN, CDR2 SVGIG, per germline (reference sequence). This CDR3 is 13 amino acids long. Deletions cut 0 bases from V and 3 bases from J, with 8 bases between. In DNA form, the CDR3 reads TGTGCCTGGAGTGTAGGAGGAGACACTGAAGCTTTCTTT. It yields the protein CAWSVGGDTEAFF. Complete variable domain (other parts from reference TRBV30 and TRBJ1-1): SQTIHQWPATLVQPVGSPLSLECTVEGTSNPNLYWYRQAAGRGLQLLFYSVGIGQISSEVPQNLSASRPQDRQFILSSKKLLLSDSGFYLCAWSVGGDTEAFFGQGTRLTVV.

This clone has a single count. The chain employs TRBV5-4 and TRBJ2-3; no definite D call. This CDR3 region has 11 residues. The V gene's germline CDR1 is SGHNT and CDR2 YYREEE (reference sequence). The V end was cut by 4 bases, the J end by 6 bases, with 6 bases between. The CDR3 is CASSLQDTQYF. In DNA, the CDR3 is TGTGCCAGCAGCCTACAGGATACGCAGTATTTT.

In its sample, this clone was seen once. The chain has TRBV5-4 and TRBJ2-5; either TRBD1 or TRBD2 may fit D (7 bases each). Between the trimmed V and J ends, which lost 1 base and 2 bases, there was a span of 12 bases. This CDR3 has 15 residues. Germline assignment: CDR1 SGHNT and CDR2 YYREEE (reference sequence). CDR3: CASSLNRGGQETQYF. The DNA for the CDR3 is TGTGCCAGCAGCTTGAACAGGGGAGGGCAAGAGACCCAGTACTTC.

This chain links TRBV9 with TRBJ2-2; D is uncertain. The CDR3 runs 13 residues. Germline V gives CDR1 SGDLS, CDR2 YYNGEE. Trimming took 0 bases from V and 5 from J, leaving 5 bases between them. The CDR3 is CASSVARTGELFF. In DNA, the CDR3 is TGTGCCAGCAGCGTAGCTCGGACCGGGGAGCTGTTTTTT.

V is TRBV10-3 and J is TRBJ1-3; D remains unclear. The V end lost 8 bases, the J end lost 3 bases, and 11 bases lay between the germline ends. This CDR3 is 13 amino acids long. Germline CDR1 reads ENHRY; CDR2 reads SYGVKD. The CDR3, as DNA: TGTGCCATCGGAACCGCCGATGGAAACACCATATATTTT. This sequence encodes CAIGTADGNTIYF.

This rearrangement joins TRBV7-2 to TRBJ1-1; maybe TRBD1 (5 bases). The CDR3 has 14 amino acids. The ends were cut back, 4 bases at V and 4 bases at J, with 13 bases in the middle. Germline CDR1 is SGHTA and CDR2 is FQGNSA. CDR3 sequence (DNA): TGTGCCAGCAGCTCACAGGCTGGGGTCACTGAAGCTTTCTTT. Protein product: CASSSQAGVTEAFF.

The V call is TRBV5-1, the J call TRBJ2-2, with D unresolved. The germline V and J ends were trimmed by 1 base and 3 bases, with 7 bases remaining between them. CDR1 and CDR2 (germline): SGHRS, YFSETQ. This CDR3 has 14 amino acids. The CDR3: CASSLLLDTGELFF. CDR3 DNA: TGCGCCAGCAGCTTGCTGCTAGACACCGGGGAGCTGTTTTTT.

This clone was counted only a few times. The chain links TRBV14 to TRBJ1-1; unclear D gene. CDR1 is SGHDN, CDR2 FVKESK, per germline. Trimming left V 1 base short and J 7 bases short, with 10 bases between. The CDR3 has 13 amino acids. CDR3: CASSQGLKNEAFF. In DNA, the CDR3 is TGTGCCAGCAGCCAAGGACTGAAAAATGAAGCTTTCTTT.

In its sample, this clone was seen once. Mismatch with germline at one junction end may stem from a read error. The genes are TRBV11-2 and TRBJ2-1; 8 bases match TRBD1. Germline CDR1 SGHAT, CDR2 FQNNGV. This CDR3 region has 14 residues. The CDR3 coding sequence is TGTGCCAGCAGCGCGGCCGGACAGGGACAGTTCGGTGTCTTC. Protein: CASSAAGQGQFGVF.

The chain links TRBV7-2 to TRBJ2-3; the D gene is possibly TRBD2 (6 bases). Germline assignment: CDR1 SGHTA and CDR2 FQGNSA. Trimming took off 5 bases at V and 2 bases at J, with 11 bases between the two ends. This CDR3 is built from 14 residues. This CDR3 reads CASSRGTFTDTQYF. The CDR3 DNA is TGTGCCAGCAGCCGGGGGACTTTCACAGATACGCAGTATTTT.

The chain uses TRBV5-4 and TRBJ2-3, with TRBD2 identical over 8 bases. V was clipped by 1 base and J by 10 bases; unmatched bases: 11. CDR1 is SGHNT, CDR2 YYREEE, per germline (reference sequence). The CDR3 spans 15 residues. This CDR3 is CASSLPGLGGLAQYF. CDR3 DNA sequence: TGTGCCAGCAGCTTGCCGGGACTAGGGGGATTGGCGCAGTATTTT.

This chain links TRBV5-4 with TRBJ2-1; D call uncertain. With 6 bases removed from V and 0 bases from J, the gap between germline ends came to 7 bases. Germline lookup yields CDR1 SGHNT and CDR2 YYREEE (reference sequence). CDR3 length equals 13 residues. The CDR3 reads CASTVYSYNEQFF. DNA for the CDR3: TGTGCCAGCACCGTTTACTCCTACAATGAGCAGTTCTTC.

The chain joins TRBV30 to TRBJ2-3; 7 bases fit TRBD2. CDR3 length equals 15 residues. Trimming cost V 2 bases and J 0 bases; bases outside gene matches: 5. The germline CDR1 and CDR2 sequences are GTSNPN and SVGIG (reference sequence). The CDR3 DNA is TGTGCCTGGAGTAGGAGCGGGGCCAGCACAGATACGCAGTATTTT. Its protein is CAWSRSGASTDTQYF.

The chain employs TRBV18 and TRBJ1-1; possible D gene TRBD1, 5 bases. The CDR3 spans 15 residues. Germline V CDR1 and CDR2: KGHSH, LQKENI. Deletions cut 0 bases from V and 6 bases from J, with 14 bases between. The CDR3 loop is CASSPPGEGVAEAFF. Written as DNA, the CDR3 is TGTGCCAGCTCACCACCGGGGGAGGGAGTAGCTGAAGCTTTCTTT.

The rearrangement joins TRBV7-9 to TRBJ1-5; D is undetermined. V was pared by 1 base and J by 2 bases, with 9 bases between. From germline, CDR1 is SEHNR and CDR2 FQNEAQ (reference sequence). CDR3 length equals 15 residues. The CDR3 DNA reads TGTGCCAGCAGCTTAGGAGGGTTTGGCAATCAGCCCCAGCATTTT. It yields the protein CASSLGGFGNQPQHF.

This clone was detected many times. The V call is TRBV18, the J call TRBJ2-2; 8 bases are a match to TRBD2. Germline loops: CDR1 KGHSH, CDR2 LQKENI. The CDR3 has 16 residues. Trimming cost V 4 bases and J 3 bases; bases outside gene matches: 7. This chain's CDR3 is CASSQRAGGDTGELFF. CDR3 nucleotides: TGTGCCAGCTCACAACGGGCGGGAGGCGACACCGGGGAGCTGTTTTTT.

The chain is built from TRBV9 and TRBJ1-1, with no clear D. This CDR3 spans 15 amino acids. The germline V and J ends were trimmed by 4 bases and 2 bases, with 15 bases remaining between them. Germline values: CDR1 SGDLS, CDR2 YYNGEE. The CDR3 loop reads CASSPRGQNNTEAFF. CDR3 nucleotides: TGTGCCAGCAGCCCCCGAGGGCAGAACAACACTGAAGCTTTCTTT.

This chain links TRBV28 with TRBJ2-7, with D unclear. V was pared by 5 bases and J by 2 bases, with 10 bases between. The CDR3 spans 13 residues. Germline V gene lookup returns CDR1 MDHEN and CDR2 SYDVKM. The CDR3 spells CASSPSPTYEQYV. The CDR3 DNA is TGTGCCAGCAGTCCGAGTCCTACCTACGAGCAGTACGTC.